Listed below are T cell receptor beta chains from one sample, sequenced in a study of OX40 agonist ivuxolimab in advanced cancers. Sequenced by immunoSEQ multiplex PCR; TCRdb stores in-frame clones only, minus some. The table shows roughly 50,000 clones, with roughly 84% occurring only once. Sequencing used CD4+ or CD8+ T cells sorted from blood, obtained in a trial of the OX40 agonist ivuxolimab. Receptor source: an adult with an advanced solid tumor such as melanoma, head and neck, liver or kidney cancer. The CDR3 runs from the conserved cysteine through the conserved F or W. A D gene is named only where the DNA matches it firmly. Size tells how often a clone was seen (once, few, many) or the class of an expanded clone, and some rows leave it out.

TRBJ2-7	.	TRBV4-1	TRBD2	TGCGCCAGCAGCCAAACGCTAGCGGGGAGCTCCTACGAGCAGTACTTC	CASSQTLAGSSYEQYF
TRBJ2-7	.	TRBV18	TRBD1	TGTGCCAGCTCACCATTGACAGGGGGATCCTACGAGCAGTACTTC	CASSPLTGGSYEQYF
TRBJ1-1	.	TRBV19	.	TGTGCCAGTAGTACTCAGTACGACGGGGGGGACACTGAAGCTTTCTTT	CASSTQYDGGDTEAFF
TRBJ2-7	.	TRBV6-1	.	TGTGCCAGCAGCCGCAGCTCCTACGAGCAGTACTTC	CASSRSSYEQYF
TRBJ2-6	.	TRBV18	.	TGTGCCAGCTCACCACCAGGGGGGAGAGGATCTGGGGCCAACGTCCTGACTTTC	CASSPPGGRGSGANVLTF
TRBJ1-5	.	TRBV19	.	TGTGCCAGTAGTCTCGGGGGCCTATGGAGCAATCAGCCCCAGCATTTT	CASSLGGLWSNQPQHF
TRBJ1-2	few	TRBV18	.	TGTGCCAGCTCACCAGCGGGACGGGATAACTATGGCTACACCTTC	CASSPAGRDNYGYTF
TRBJ1-1	.	TRBV14	.	TGTGCCAGCAGCCAAGATCTACGAGGGACAGCTTTCTTT	CASSQDLRGTAFF
TRBJ2-3	.	TRBV29-1	.	TGCAGCGTTGGAGGGGGAGTTTTT	CSVGGGVF
TRBJ2-1	.	TRBV11-2	.	TGTGCCAGCAGTCCCCGGGACCCCAAAAACAATGAGCAGTTCTTC	CASSPRDPKNNEQFF
TRBJ2-5	.	TRBV7-9	.	TGTGCCAGCAGCCCCGGGGGACAGCTCTCAGAGACCCAGTACTTC	CASSPGGQLSETQYF
TRBJ2-3	.	TRBV18	TRBD2	TGTGCCAGCTCACGGACTAGCGGGGGAACAGATACGCAGTATTTT	CASSRTSGGTDTQYF
TRBJ2-2	.	TRBV13	.	TGTGCCAGCAGCTTGCCCCAGGGCACCGGGGAGCTGTTTTTT	CASSLPQGTGELFF
TRBJ1-6	.	TRBV11-1	TRBD1	TGTGCCAGCAGCTGGGACAGGGGGCTCTCACCCCTCCACTTT	CASSWDRGLSPLHF
TRBJ1-5	.	TRBV21-1	.	TGTGCCAGCAGCAAAGGAGAGGAAGGACAGGGCTGCGGCAATCAGCCCCAGCATTTT	CASSKGEEGQGCGNQPQHF
TRBJ1-2	.	TRBV11-2	.	TGTGCCAGCAGCCTTTGGGCAGGGATGGGCGGCTACACCTTC	CASSLWAGMGGYTF
TRBJ1-2	.	TRBV14	TRBD1	TGTGCCAGCAGCCTAACAGGGGTGGGCTACACCTTC	CASSLTGVGYTF
TRBJ2-7	once	TRBV5-1	.	TGCGCCAGCAGCACTCCTAACTCCTACGAGCAGTACTTC	CASSTPNSYEQYF
TRBJ1-1	.	TRBV5-5	.	TGTGCCAGCAGCATACTCAGGGCTAGTAGGACTGAAGCTTTCTTT	CASSILRASRTEAFF
TRBJ1-1	.	TRBV2	TRBD1	TGTGCCAACCGGGACAGGGGCGGAGGAACTGAAGCTTTCTTT	CANRDRGGGTEAFF
TRBJ1-1	.	TRBV5-4	.	TGTGCCAGCAGCTCCGGACCGTTATTCCAGCTCATGAACACTGAAGCTTTCTTT	CASSSGPLFQLMNTEAFF
TRBJ2-1	.	TRBV7-3	TRBD1	TGTGCCAGCAGCTTAACTACAGGGGGCGCTCGGAGTAGGTCCTACAATGAGCAGTTCTTC	CASSLTTGGARSRSYNEQFF
TRBJ2-1	.	TRBV18	.	TGTGCCAGCTCACCGAGACGGGACACCAATGAGCAGTTCTTC	CASSPRRDTNEQFF
TRBJ1-1	.	TRBV5-8	.	TGTGCCAGCAGCTTAGTCAGAACTGAAGCTTTCTTT	CASSLVRTEAFF
TRBJ1-1	.	TRBV5-1	TRBD1	TGCGCCAGCAGCTCGGGACAGGGGCGAATTCTTGGTGCTTTCTTT	CASSSGQGRILGAFF
TRBJ2-3	.	TRBV11-2	.	TGTGCCAGCAGCTTAGATTTGTCAGTCTTCGGGGATACGCAGTATTTT	CASSLDLSVFGDTQYF
TRBJ1-2	.	TRBV15	.	TGTGCCACCAGCAGACATATAGAGGGGTATGGCTACACCTTC	CATSRHIEGYGYTF
TRBJ1-1	.	TRBV5-4	.	TGTGCCAGCAGCTTGGACCCGGCCGGGACTGAAGCTTTCTTT	CASSLDPAGTEAFF
TRBJ1-5	few	TRBV4-1	.	TGCGCCAGCAGCCAAGGAGGGGACTTTCAGCCCCAGCATTTT	CASSQGGDFQPQHF
TRBJ1-2	.	TRBV2	.	TGTGCCAGCAAGCCGGGGGTCTATGGCTACACCTTC	CASKPGVYGYTF
TRBJ1-3	once	TRBV2	.	TGTGCCAGCAGTGAAGACAGGGCCCTGTGGGGAAACACCATATATTTT	CASSEDRALWGNTIYF
TRBJ1-4	.	TRBV19	.	TGTGCCAGTAGTGAGACGCGGGATGAAAAACTGTTTTTT	CASSETRDEKLFF
TRBJ1-1	once	TRBV7-2	.	TGTGCCAGCAGGTGGGGCATGAACACTGAAGCTTTCTTT	CASRWGMNTEAFF
TRBJ1-2	.	TRBV6-1	.	TGTGCCAGCAGTGGGGTAGGCAGGTCGAGCTATGGCTACACCTTC	CASSGVGRSSYGYTF
TRBJ2-3	.	TRBV9	TRBD2	TGTGCCAGCAGCGTAGCTAGACTAGCGGGGGGGTCAGATACGCAGTATTTT	CASSVARLAGGSDTQYF
TRBJ2-3	.	TRBV7-9	TRBD2	TGTGCCAGCAGCCCCGACGGCGGGGGGGCCCGTAATACGCAGTATTTT	CASSPDGGGARNTQYF
TRBJ2-7	.	TRBV5-1	TRBD2	TGCGCCAGCAGCATACAACCACAACTAGCGGGGAGTACCTACGAGCAGTACTTC	CASSIQPQLAGSTYEQYF
TRBJ1-5	.	TRBV12-5	.	TGTGCTAGTGGTTGGGAGAATCAGCCCCAGCATTTT	CASGWENQPQHF